This T cell receptor (beta chain) was retrieved from a study of T cells in Graves' hyperthyroidism and ophthalmopathy. General study points: Blood also carried most thyroid clonotypes expanded above 0.001.

Germline V gene data show CDR1 as SSHAT and CDR2 as FNYEAQ (reference sequence). This CDR3 spans 13 amino acids. The diagnostic basis comprised clinical symptoms, serum thyroxine and TRAb, thyroid ultrasound and orbital computed tomography. A note on this clonotype: Its antigen is undetermined. At one boundary the junction diverges from the germline segment, which might be a read error.

Researchers took RNA transcripts and amplified the TCR beta CDR3 regions from them. First-round RT-PCR targeting the TCR CDR3 was performed with the HTBI primer set. TCRdb passed the multiplex PCR reads through MiXCR, listing each CDR3 protein once. The data show around 620,000 distinct CDR3 sequences, 40% to 55% seen once. This TCR came from an adult woman with Graves' disease, either hyperthyroidism or ophthalmopathy (not recorded which). The source material was peripheral blood or thyroid tissue (not recorded which). The V call is TRBV7-7, the J call TRBJ1-5; D perhaps matches TRBD1 (5 bases). The CDR3: CASSRDGGGPQHF. The CDR3 nucleotides are TGTGCTAGCAGCCGGGACGGGGGTGGGCCCCAGCATTTT.